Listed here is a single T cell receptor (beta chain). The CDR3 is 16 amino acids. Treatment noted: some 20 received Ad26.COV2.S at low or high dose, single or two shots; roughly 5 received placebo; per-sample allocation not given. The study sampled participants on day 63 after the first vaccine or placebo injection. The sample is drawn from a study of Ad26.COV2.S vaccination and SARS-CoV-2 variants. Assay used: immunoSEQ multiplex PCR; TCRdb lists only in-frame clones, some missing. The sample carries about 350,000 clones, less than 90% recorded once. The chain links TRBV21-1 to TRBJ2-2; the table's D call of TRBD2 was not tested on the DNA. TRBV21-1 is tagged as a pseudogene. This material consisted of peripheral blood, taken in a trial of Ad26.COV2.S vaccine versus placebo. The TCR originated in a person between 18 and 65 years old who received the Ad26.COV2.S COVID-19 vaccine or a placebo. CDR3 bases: TGTGCCAGCACCCAGAGACACGGGGAATCTTTGGGGGAGCTGTTTTTT. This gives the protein CASTQRHGESLGELFF.